This TCR beta chain was recovered during a study of blood T cell repertoires in COVID-19. The wider study: COVID-19 samples collected from the United States, Italy and Spain covered acute and convalescent phases. T cells, B-cell-depleted T cells, or PBMCs provided the cDNA or gDNA that served as material.

Per the original data handling: Reference gene primer amplification in the assay estimated nucleated cell counts. The repertoire was sequenced with immunoSEQ multiplex PCR; TCRdb's copy has only in-frame clones and lacks some. Clone size and the V and J calls come from that table; the DNA yielded D and trimming. The table has some 99,000 clones, around 75% seen once. V shed 5 bases and J shed 4 bases, with 15 bases lying between them. The CDR3 covers 15 residues. Looked up from germline, CDR1 is SGHTA and CDR2 is FQGNSA. This receptor was identified in a man between 65 and 85 years old with acute or convalescent COVID-19. The gene calls are TRBV7-2 and TRBJ2-1, with D possibly matching TRBD1 (6 bases). Sequences were obtained from peripheral blood. CDR3 residues: CASSPSGTPYNEQFF. The CDR3 DNA reads as TGTGCCAGCAGCCCCTCCGGGACACCTTACAATGAGCAGTTCTTC.